A single sample is the source of the 8 T cell receptor beta chains below, sequenced in a study of CD8+CD57+ T cells in acquired aplastic anemia. Using genomic DNA as the template, TCR beta VDJ and CDR3 profiling was carried out. MiXCR was run by TCRdb on the reads, yielding one entry per CDR3 protein. The profile covers fewer than 200,000 distinct CDR3 sequences, with about 60% appearing a single time and 45% taken by the ten largest. Sequenced sample: sorted CD4+, CD8+, or CD8+CD57+ T cells (not recorded which) from PBMCs. These receptors were obtained from a human donor in good health.

This sequence joins TRBV7-8 and TRBJ2-5; tentatively, D is TRBD1 or TRBD2 (5 bases each). The CDR3 spans 15 residues. Germline values: CDR1 SGHVS, CDR2 FQNEAQ. Between the trimmed V and J ends, which lost 5 bases and 2 bases, there was a span of 15 bases. Written as DNA, the CDR3 is TGTGCCAGCAGCGTAGGAACGGGGCAACAAGAGACCCAGTACTTC. It encodes CASSVGTGQQETQYF.

The rearrangement joins TRBV24-1 to TRBJ1-3; 7 bases match TRBD1. Germline V gene data show CDR1 as KGHDR and CDR2 as SFDVKD. This CDR3 is 16 amino acids long. With V trimmed by 3 bases and J by 2 bases, 6 bases remained unmatched. The CDR3 is CATSDRQGITGNTIYF. The CDR3 nucleotides read TGTGCCACCAGTGATCGACAGGGCATCACTGGAAACACCATATATTTT.

The table lists this clonotype with a count of one. This chain connects TRBV12-3 or TRBV12-4 to TRBJ1-5; tentatively, D is TRBD1 (5 bases). Trimming stripped 6 bases from V and 3 bases from J, with 12 bases between. CDR3 length: 14 residues. CDR3 DNA: TGTGCCAGCAGCCTTGACAGAGTCAATCAGCCCCAGCATTTT. Translation gives CASSLDRVNQPQHF.

This clonotype was observed many times. The V and J genes are TRBV28 and TRBJ1-3, with D uncertain. Germline V CDR1 and CDR2: MDHEN, SYDVKM. Trimming took 9 bases from V and 0 from J, leaving 9 bases between them. The CDR3 extends over 13 amino acids. CDR3 sequence reads: CASTEVSGNTIYF. CDR3 in DNA: TGTGCCAGTACAGAAGTCTCTGGAAACACCATATATTTT.

The chain joins TRBV29-1 to TRBJ2-3; 10 bases are shared with TRBD2. The CDR3 covers 14 residues. The ends lost 3 bases at V and 4 bases at J; junction bases unmatched: 4. Germline CDR1 SQVTM, CDR2 ANQGSEA. The CDR3 DNA reads TGCAGCGTTGATCAGCGGGAGGGGGCAGATACGCAGTATTTT. Translation gives CSVDQREGADTQYF.

The rearrangement joins TRBV12-3 or TRBV12-4 to TRBJ2-7; TRBD2 is a possible D gene (5 bases). Trimming removed 8 bases at V and 4 bases at J, with 12 bases between. This CDR3 contains 12 residues. CDR3 amino acids: CASEGYTYEQYF. The CDR3 nucleotides are TGTGCCAGCGAGGGTTACACATACGAGCAGTACTTC.

This clonotype was detected once. This chain links TRBV7-3 with TRBJ2-5; D is tentatively TRBD1 or TRBD2 (6 bases each). Trimming shortened V by 5 bases and J by 4 bases, and 17 bases separated the two germline ends. The CDR3 covers 15 residues. Germline-derived CDR1 and CDR2 are SGHTA and FQGTGA. For the CDR3, the DNA is TGTGCCAGCAGCGTATACTCCGGGGGCGGAGAGACCCAGTACTTC. It specifies CASSVYSGGGETQYF.

The genes are TRBV2 and TRBJ1-1; the match to TRBD1 covers 7 bases. Germline V gene lookup returns CDR1 SNHLY and CDR2 FYNNEI. Germline trimming cut 5 bases from V and 5 bases from J; bases unmatched to any gene: 5. The CDR3 length is 13 residues. The CDR3 region has the DNA TGTGCCAGCAGTTGGGACAGCGGTACTGAAGCTTTCTTT. Its protein product is CASSWDSGTEAFF.